This T cell receptor (beta chain) was identified during a study of T cells in Graves' hyperthyroidism and ophthalmopathy. Study-level points and caveats: Most expanded thyroid clonotypes above 0.001 recurred in blood. Stable hyperthyroidism was told apart from ophthalmopathy by a model built on 13 V-J features.

The study defined stable Graves' hyperthyroidism as no ophthalmopathy progression within 18 months. Used for diagnoses were clinical symptoms, serum thyroxine and TRAb, thyroid ultrasound and orbital computed tomography. This clonotype was seen a handful of times. Its antigen is still unknown. V was trimmed by 4 bases and J by 6 bases, leaving 14 bases between them. This CDR3 comprises 14 residues. CDR1 is SGHNT and CDR2 is YYREEE in the germline V gene (reference sequence). RNA transcripts were the template for amplifying TCR beta CDR3 regions. Initially, a first-round RT-PCR of the TCR CDR3 employed the HTBI primer set. From the multiplex PCR reads, TCRdb called clonotypes with MiXCR, one entry per CDR3 protein. The table records some 510,000 distinct CDR3 sequences, just over 45% of them present only once.

V is TRBV5-4 and J is TRBJ1-5; unclear D gene. Sequenced: peripheral blood or thyroid tissue (not recorded which). This TCR was recovered from a woman in her late teens or twenties with Graves' hyperthyroidism. The CDR3 DNA follows: TGTGCCAGCAGCCCCGGAACGGTGGCTCAGCCCCAGCATTTT. Translation gives CASSPGTVAQPQHF.